This entry concerns a single T cell receptor (beta chain). Its antigen is unknown. Pooling of second doses given at about 4 or about 12 weeks was done. The record originates from a study of T cell responses to AZD1222 COVID-19 vaccine. The J segment lost 5 bases and the V segment lost 1 base, leaving 7 bases of the junction unmatched. Germline CDR1 reads LNHNV; CDR2 reads YYDKDF (reference sequence). This CDR3 contains 15 residues. General study results and limits: With dominance at 160-218 and 743-854, vaccine-associated CD4 TCRs spanned spike. Repertoire sampling happened only post peak T cell response. Donors were mostly white British, more females; clonal diversity possibly underestimated.

Profiled with immunoSEQ multiplex PCR; TCRdb holds only in-frame clones, not every one. This sample has 100,000 to 150,000 clones, with 84% found just once. The sequence was collected from an adult who received the AZD1222 COVID-19 vaccine. The V call is TRBV15, the J call TRBJ2-5; 7 bases are a match to TRBD1. The sample consisted of peripheral blood, taken 28 days after the second AZD1222 dose. The CDR3 loop reads CATSRVRQGLETQYF. CDR3 DNA sequence: TGTGCCACCAGCAGAGTCAGACAGGGATTGGAGACCCAGTACTTC.